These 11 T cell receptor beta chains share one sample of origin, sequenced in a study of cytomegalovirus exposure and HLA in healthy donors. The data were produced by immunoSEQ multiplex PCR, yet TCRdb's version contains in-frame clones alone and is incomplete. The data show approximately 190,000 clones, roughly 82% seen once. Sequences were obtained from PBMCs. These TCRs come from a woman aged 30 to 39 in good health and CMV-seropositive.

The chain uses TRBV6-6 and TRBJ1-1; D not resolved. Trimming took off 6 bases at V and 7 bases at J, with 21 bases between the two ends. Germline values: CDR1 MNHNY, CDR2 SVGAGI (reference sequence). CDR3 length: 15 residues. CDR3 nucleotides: TGTGCCAGCAGATATAAGAGGGAAGGGCCCTATGAAGCTTTCTTT. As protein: CASRYKREGPYEAFF.

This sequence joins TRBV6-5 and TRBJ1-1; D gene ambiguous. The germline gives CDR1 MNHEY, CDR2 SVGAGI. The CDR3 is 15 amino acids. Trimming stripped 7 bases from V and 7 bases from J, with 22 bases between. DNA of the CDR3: TGTGCCAGCACCCCAACTTGGGATCGAGGGATTGAAGCTTTCTTT. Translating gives CASTPTWDRGIEAFF.

This CDR3 is CAISKSGELEETQYF. The CDR3 DNA follows: TGTGCCATCAGCAAGTCGGGGGAACTAGAAGAGACCCAGTACTTC. J is TRBJ2-5 and V is TRBV10-3, with TRBD2 as a possible D gene (6 bases). V was shortened by 6 bases and J by 3 bases, with 17 bases between the two germline ends. The CDR3 loop spans 15 amino acids. Germline CDR1 ENHRY, CDR2 SYGVKD.

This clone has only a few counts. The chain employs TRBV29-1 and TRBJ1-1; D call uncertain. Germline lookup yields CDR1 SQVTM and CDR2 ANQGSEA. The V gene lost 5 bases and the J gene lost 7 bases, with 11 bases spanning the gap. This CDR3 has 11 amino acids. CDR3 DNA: TGCAGCGTTTCGGGAGTCGGTGAAGCTTTCTTT. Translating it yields CSVSGVGEAFF.

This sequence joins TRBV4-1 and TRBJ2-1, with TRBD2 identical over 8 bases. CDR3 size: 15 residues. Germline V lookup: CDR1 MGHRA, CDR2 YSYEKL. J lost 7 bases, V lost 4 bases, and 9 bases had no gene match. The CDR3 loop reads CASSLFPGGENEQFF. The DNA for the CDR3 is TGCGCCAGCAGCCTATTCCCCGGGGGGGAAAATGAGCAGTTCTTC.

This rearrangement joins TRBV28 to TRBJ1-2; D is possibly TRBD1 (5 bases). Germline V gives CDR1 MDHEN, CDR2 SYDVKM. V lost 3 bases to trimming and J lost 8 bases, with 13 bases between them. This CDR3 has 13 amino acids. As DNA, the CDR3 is TGTGCCAGCAGTTTGGGAGGGGCCCGGGGCTACACCTTC. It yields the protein CASSLGGARGYTF.

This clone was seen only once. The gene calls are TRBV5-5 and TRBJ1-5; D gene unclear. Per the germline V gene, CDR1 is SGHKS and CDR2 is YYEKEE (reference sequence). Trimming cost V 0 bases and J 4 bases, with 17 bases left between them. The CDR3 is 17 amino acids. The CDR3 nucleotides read TGTGCCAGCAGCTTGGGATCGACTGTCACCCAAAATCAGCCCCAGCATTTT. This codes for CASSLGSTVTQNQPQHF.

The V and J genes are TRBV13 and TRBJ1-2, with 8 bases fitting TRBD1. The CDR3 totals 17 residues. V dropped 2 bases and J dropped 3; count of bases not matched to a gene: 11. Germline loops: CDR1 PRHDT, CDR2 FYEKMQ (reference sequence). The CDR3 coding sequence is TGTGCCAGCAGCTTACTGTCCATAACAGGGGGAGACTATGGCTACACCTTC. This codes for CASSLLSITGGDYGYTF.

CDR3 DNA sequence: TGTGCTAGTGGGCCGAGAATACAGGGGGCCGGGTATGGCTACACCTTC. Protein: CASGPRIQGAGYGYTF. The chain recombines TRBV12-5 with TRBJ1-2, with 9 bases fitting TRBD1. Germline V gene data show CDR1 as LGHNT and CDR2 as FRNRAP. J lost 5 bases, V lost 6 bases, and 13 bases had no gene match. There are 16 residues in the CDR3.

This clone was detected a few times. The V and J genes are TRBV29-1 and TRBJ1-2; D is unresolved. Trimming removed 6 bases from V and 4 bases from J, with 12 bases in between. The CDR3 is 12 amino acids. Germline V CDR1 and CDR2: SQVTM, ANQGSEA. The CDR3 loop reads CSVRDGLYGYTF. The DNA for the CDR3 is TGCAGCGTCAGAGACGGACTCTATGGCTACACCTTC. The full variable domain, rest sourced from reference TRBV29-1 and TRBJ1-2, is SAVISQKPSRDICQRGTSLTIQCQVDSQVTMMFWYRQQPGQSLTLIATANQGSEATYESGFVIDKFPISRPNLTFSTLTVSNMSPEDSSIYLCSVRDGLYGYTFGSGTRLTVV.

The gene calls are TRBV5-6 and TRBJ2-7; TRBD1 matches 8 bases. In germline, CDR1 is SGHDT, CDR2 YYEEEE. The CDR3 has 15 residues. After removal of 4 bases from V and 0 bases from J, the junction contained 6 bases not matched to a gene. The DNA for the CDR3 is TGTGCCAGCAGCAGGGGACAGGCTTTCTCCTACGAGCAGTACTTC. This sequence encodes CASSRGQAFSYEQYF.